A selection of T cell receptor beta chains follows, all from one sample in a study of cytomegalovirus exposure and HLA in healthy donors. Profiling relied on immunoSEQ multiplex PCR, and the TCRdb table lists in-frame clones only, not all of them. The data contain over 200,000 clones, about four fifths of them singletons. Input material: PBMCs. Receptors originate from a middle-aged woman in good health and CMV-seropositive. Both conserved end residues are part of each CDR3. D genes are given only for firm matches.

v_gene	d_gene	j_gene	CDR3aa
TRBV28	.	TRBJ1-1	CASTFPTRGANTEAFF
TRBV5-5	TRBD1	TRBJ1-6	CASSVRDSTNSPLHF
TRBV6-6	TRBD1	TRBJ1-1	CASLRGLNTEAFF
TRBV7-2	.	TRBJ1-4	CASSLDGGLAEKLFF
TRBV5-4	TRBD1	TRBJ2-7	CASSLPGGAYEQYF
TRBV15	TRBD1	TRBJ1-2	CATSRDFAAGGEFDYGYTF
TRBV5-5	.	TRBJ1-1	CASSLVRTPTHTEAFF
TRBV6-6	.	TRBJ2-3	CASGTSRAGSTDTQYF
TRBV2	TRBD1	TRBJ1-2	CASSAPTGGGYGYTF
TRBV27	TRBD2	TRBJ2-2	CATRSGGNTGELFF
TRBV2	TRBD2	TRBJ2-7	CASSELRASGRGEQYF
TRBV5-1	TRBD1	TRBJ2-1	CASIGGQGAPGDEQFF
TRBV7-3	.	TRBJ1-3	CASSLGRGLRGNTIYF
TRBV6-1	.	TRBJ2-7	CASRGAGGSYEQYF
TRBV19	.	TRBJ2-1	CASSIRRGLSYNEQFF
TRBV7-9	TRBD2	TRBJ2-7	CASNLGLAELNSYEQYF
TRBV10-3	.	TRBJ2-5	CAISGFQGSEETQYF
TRBV7-2	TRBD1	TRBJ2-5	CASSRDRGSSETQYF
TRBV7-7	.	TRBJ2-3	CASSSTTASYLSTDTQYF
TRBV7-8	TRBD2	TRBJ2-1	CASSLVPSGGPNEQFF
TRBV11-2	TRBD2	TRBJ2-7	CASSFGLAAGYEQYF
TRBV11-3	.	TRBJ1-1	CASSLEEGLGSTEAFF
TRBV6-6	TRBD2	TRBJ2-7	CASSYEGGRGEQYF
TRBV7-9	TRBD1	TRBJ2-3	CASRLGQGAGTDTQYF
TRBV14	TRBD2	TRBJ2-4	CASSQVGGGMDIQYF
TRBV5-4	TRBD2	TRBJ2-4	CASSFPGGEAKNIQYF
TRBV30	.	TRBJ2-3	CAWATDGTRTDTQYF
TRBV19	.	TRBJ1-2	CASSSEGRYNYGYTF